This T cell receptor beta chain was profiled in a study of cytomegalovirus exposure and HLA in healthy donors. The study, taken as a whole, reports: The study reported that TCR beta sequences accurately predicted HLA-A and HLA-B alleles in most subjects. It was 160 or so TCR beta chains that were listed as cytomegalovirus-associated. The authors judged a highly shared variant cluster likely a sequencing artifact.

About this clone itself: Its antigen is unidentified.

Germline CDR1 reads SNHLY; CDR2 reads FYNNEI. The CDR3 is 14 residues long. Use of 60 Vbeta and 13 Jbeta primers characterized the PCR. Produced via immunoSEQ multiplex PCR; TCRdb's table is partial and in-frame only. The sample consists of 60,000 to 85,000 clones, approximately 70% of them appearing once. The rearrangement joins TRBV2 to TRBJ2-5; TRBD1 agrees at 9 bases. Gene TRBJ2-7 matches the end of the DNA better, so the J call may be wrong. Sample: PBMCs. This clonotype was obtained from a man in his sixties in good health and CMV-seropositive. The chain's CDR3 is CASSGRTGAYEQYF. CDR3 sequence (DNA): TGTGCCAGCAGTGGACGGACAGGGGCCTACGAGCAGTACTTC.